This entry lists 10 T cell receptor beta chains sequenced from one sample in a study of T cells in Graves' hyperthyroidism and ophthalmopathy. The source material, RNA transcripts, was used to amplify TCR beta CDR3 regions. Using the HTBI primer set, a first-round RT-PCR was run on the TCR CDR3. Using its own MiXCR run on the multiplex PCR reads, TCRdb lists one record per CDR3 protein. The repertoire holds approximately 400,000 distinct CDR3 sequences, under 15% seen once, with about 31% in the top ten. The material sequenced was blood. The receptors here all came from a woman aged 25 to 39 with Graves' hyperthyroidism.

This clonotype came up many times. This chain links TRBV7-8 with TRBJ2-7; D ambiguous. The germline gives CDR1 SGHVS, CDR2 FQNEAQ. V was clipped by 1 base and J by 0 bases, with 7 bases between them. The CDR3 extends over 14 amino acids. The CDR3 reads CASSLEGYSYEQYF. The CDR3 DNA sequence: TGTGCCAGCAGCTTAGAGGGATACTCCTACGAGCAGTACTTC.

This clonotype was detected only a few times. The rearrangement joins TRBV14 to TRBJ2-3; D unresolved. V dropped 4 bases and J dropped 4 bases, with 12 bases sitting between them. Germline loops: CDR1 SGHDN, CDR2 FVKESK. The CDR3 consists of 14 residues. In DNA form, the CDR3 reads TGTGCCAGCAGCCTCCATAGGCCCCCAGATACGCAGTATTTT. Its protein is CASSLHRPPDTQYF.

The table lists this clonotype with a few counts. The chain has TRBV24-1 and TRBJ2-3; no firm D call. CDR1 is KGHDR and CDR2 is SFDVKD in the germline V gene. The CDR3 is 13 residues long. The V end lost 5 bases, the J end lost 2 bases, and 7 bases lay between the germline ends. This CDR3 is CATSVPSTDTQYF. Here the CDR3 DNA reads TGTGCCACCAGTGTACCTTCCACAGATACGCAGTATTTT.

This clonotype appeared many times. This chain connects TRBV7-9 to TRBJ2-1; 8 nucleotides agree with TRBD1. This CDR3 is 14 amino acids long. Germline V gives CDR1 SEHNR, CDR2 FQNEAQ (reference sequence). The J segment lost 10 bases and the V segment lost 1 base, leaving 6 bases of the junction unmatched. The CDR3 here is CASSLVAGGSEQFF. CDR3 DNA: TGTGCCAGCAGCTTAGTAGCAGGGGGCAGCGAGCAGTTCTTC.

This clonotype was observed a handful of times. Written as DNA, the CDR3 is TGCGCCAGCAGCTTAGACTCGTACGGCTCTGAAGCTTTCTTT. Translation: CASSLDSYGSEAFF. The chain has TRBV4-1 and TRBJ1-1; D remains unclear. The CDR3 runs to 14 residues. Germline loops: CDR1 MGHRA, CDR2 YSYEKL. The ends were cut back, 5 bases at V and 6 bases at J, with 16 bases in the middle.

This clonotype was recorded a few times. The chain is built from TRBV4-1 and TRBJ2-7, with TRBD2 matching over 11 bases. Germline values: CDR1 MGHRA, CDR2 YSYEKL. Unmatched junction bases numbered 6, after V lost 4 bases and J lost 4 bases. The CDR3 spans 15 residues. The CDR3 DNA reads TGCGCCAGCAGCCGACCGACTAGCGGGGATTACGAGCAGTACTTC. Translation: CASSRPTSGDYEQYF.

The rearrangement links TRBV24-1 to TRBJ2-1; D may be TRBD2 (5 bases). This CDR3 comprises 15 residues. CDR1 KGHDR and CDR2 SFDVKD come from the germline V gene. Trimming removed 1 base at V and 7 bases at J, with 13 bases between. The CDR3 is CATSDFTESGNEQFF. The CDR3 DNA sequence: TGTGCCACCAGTGATTTCACAGAATCGGGGAATGAGCAGTTCTTC.

Ten or more counts support this clonotype. The chain has TRBV30 and TRBJ1-1, with D uncertain. Between the trimmed V and J ends, which lost 0 bases and 5 bases, there was a span of 10 bases. The CDR3 runs 13 residues. Germline V gene lookup returns CDR1 GTSNPN and CDR2 SVGIG (reference sequence). CDR3 nucleotide sequence: TGTGCCTGGAGTGTAGTTGATGGGACTGAAGCTTTCTTT. This translates into CAWSVVDGTEAFF.

There are a few counts of this clonotype. The chain couples TRBV6-2 or TRBV6-3 to TRBJ2-7, with 9 bases matching TRBD2. Germline CDR1 MNHEY, CDR2 SVGEGT. The CDR3 runs to 18 residues. The V and J ends lost 8 bases and 0 bases, in that order; junction bases with no gene match: 17. The CDR3: CASGTGDLTSGVSYEQYF. The CDR3 DNA sequence: TGTGCCAGCGGGACCGGCGACCTGACTAGCGGAGTCTCCTACGAGCAGTACTTC.

This clonotype has just a few counts. This chain links TRBV9 with TRBJ2-1; tentative D call: TRBD2 (6 bases). Trimming took 0 bases from V and 4 from J, leaving 11 bases between them. The CDR3 is 15 residues long. Germline CDR1 and CDR2: SGDLS and YYNGEE. The CDR3 DNA is TGTGCCAGCAGCGTAGGGAACGGAGGGTACAATGAGCAGTTCTTC. It translates to CASSVGNGGYNEQFF.